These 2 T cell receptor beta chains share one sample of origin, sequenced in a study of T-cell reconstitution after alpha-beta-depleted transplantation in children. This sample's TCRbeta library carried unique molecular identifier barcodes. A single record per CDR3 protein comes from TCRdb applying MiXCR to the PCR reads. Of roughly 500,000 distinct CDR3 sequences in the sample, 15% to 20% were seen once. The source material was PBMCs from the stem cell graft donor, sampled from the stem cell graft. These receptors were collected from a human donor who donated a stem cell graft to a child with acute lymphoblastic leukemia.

CDR3 region: CAISESTGIGTKRDNEQFF. CDR3 bases: TGTGCCATCAGTGAGTCGACGGGGATAGGGACTAAACGCGACAATGAGCAGTTCTTC. The rearrangement links TRBV10-3 to TRBJ2-1, with 7 bases that match TRBD2. J was trimmed by 5 bases and V by 0 bases; bases with no gene match: 16. Germline CDR1 reads ENHRY; CDR2 reads SYGVKD. CDR3 length: 19 residues.

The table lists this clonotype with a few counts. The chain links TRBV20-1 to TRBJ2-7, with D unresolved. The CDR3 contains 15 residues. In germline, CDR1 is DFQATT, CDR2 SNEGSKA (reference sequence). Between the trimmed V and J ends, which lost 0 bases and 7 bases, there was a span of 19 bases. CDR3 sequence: CSARDRTYPGWEQYF. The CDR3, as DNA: TGCAGTGCTAGAGATCGGACCTACCCCGGATGGGAGCAGTACTTC.